A single sample is the source of the 7 T cell receptor beta chains below, sequenced in a study of blood T cell repertoires in COVID-19. Sequenced by immunoSEQ multiplex PCR; TCRdb stores in-frame clones only, minus some. The sample lists approximately 46,000 clones, about 89% seen once, with approximately 16% in the top ten. Sample: peripheral blood. The receptors originated from a man aged 60 to 69 with active or convalescent COVID-19.

The V call is TRBV30, the J call TRBJ1-4, with a possible D match to TRBD1 (6 bases). The CDR3 runs to 13 residues. Between the trimmed V and J ends, which lost 5 bases and 8 bases, there was a span of 15 bases. CDR1 and CDR2 from the germline V gene are GTSNPN and SVGIG (reference sequence). The DNA of the CDR3 is TGTGCCTGGGGCCCAGGGGCTGGGGAAAAACTGTTTTTT. Its translation is CAWGPGAGEKLFF.

On this clone itself: Other nucleotide sequences in the sample specify the same CDR3. The CDR3 reads CASSLALAGTYNEQFF. CDR3 bases: TGTGCCAGCAGCTTAGCCCTAGCGGGCACCTACAATGAGCAGTTCTTC. J is TRBJ2-1 and V is TRBV7-9; 8 bases are shared with TRBD2. This CDR3 spans 16 amino acids. CDR1 and CDR2 from the germline V gene are SEHNR and FQNEAQ (reference sequence). J was trimmed by 2 bases and V by 0 bases; bases with no gene match: 3.

The V call is TRBV2, the J call TRBJ1-4; D is perhaps TRBD1 (5 bases). The CDR3 spans 14 residues. CDR1 is SNHLY, CDR2 FYNNEI, per germline. Trimming pared 5 bases from V and 2 bases from J, leaving 9 bases between. CDR3 protein: CASSRRQTNEKLFF. As DNA, the CDR3 is TGTGCCAGCAGTAGGAGACAGACTAATGAAAAACTGTTTTTT.

The V call is TRBV7-2, the J call TRBJ2-2, with 8 bases lining up with TRBD1. Trimming cost V 3 bases and J 3 bases; bases outside gene matches: 12. The CDR3 has 18 amino acids. Germline loops: CDR1 SGHTA, CDR2 FQGNSA. This CDR3 is CASSLWTGRTGDTGELFF. The CDR3 nucleotides are TGTGCCAGCAGCTTGTGGACAGGGAGGACGGGGGACACCGGGGAGCTGTTTTTT.

V usage is TRBV5-1 and J usage is TRBJ2-5; 7 positions match TRBD2. CDR3 size: 14 residues. The V gene end was trimmed by 3 bases and the J gene end by 5 bases; junction bases not matched to a gene: 7. From germline, CDR1 is SGHRS and CDR2 YFSETQ. In nucleotides, the CDR3 is TGCGCCAGCAGCTGGGAGGGGCGCGGGGAGACCCAGTACTTC. This encodes CASSWEGRGETQYF.

This rearrangement joins TRBV2 to TRBJ2-7; D is undetermined. This CDR3 contains 11 residues. Germline assignment: CDR1 SNHLY and CDR2 FYNNEI. V was cut by 6 bases and J by 4 bases, with 7 bases left in between. The CDR3 bases are TGTGCCAGCAGACGGGTGTACGAGCAGTACTTC. This sequence encodes CASRRVYEQYF.

This chain connects TRBV28 to TRBJ1-2; D may be TRBD1 (6 bases). Germline loops: CDR1 MDHEN, CDR2 SYDVKM. This CDR3 is 13 amino acids long. V shed 2 bases and J shed 6 bases, with 10 bases lying between them. The CDR3 bases are TGTGCCAGCAGTTTAAGCCAGGGGCATGGCTACACCTTC. Amino acid sequence: CASSLSQGHGYTF.